The present T cell receptor beta chain was sequenced within a study of cytomegalovirus exposure and HLA in healthy donors. Study conclusions and caveats: A later analysis revealed that TCR association rates differed between HLA loci, peaking at DRB1 and bottoming out at HLA-C. Several V segments, TRBV6-2 and TRBV6-3 among them, could not be told apart and were dropped. It was only CMV serostatus that was available as immune exposure information. Associated with cytomegalovirus, according to the listing, were fewer than 200 TCR beta chains.

Worth noting for this clone: Its target is unknown.

The CDR3 contains 15 residues. Trimming removed 3 bases from V and 0 bases from J, with 7 bases in between. Germline lookup yields CDR1 SGHDT and CDR2 YYEEEE. The PCR had 60 Vbeta and 13 Jbeta primers. TCRdb keeps only in-frame clones here, not all; method: immunoSEQ multiplex PCR. The sample comprises roughly 190,000 clones, around 80% of which are singletons, and 2.3% rests with the top ten. The sequencing input was PBMCs. This TCR was recovered from a woman between 45 and 65 years old in good health and CMV-seronegative. The chain uses TRBV5-6 and TRBJ2-6; a possible D gene is TRBD2 (6 bases). Here the CDR3 reads CASSWRGSGANVLTF. The CDR3 region has the DNA TGTGCCAGCAGCTGGAGGGGCTCTGGGGCCAACGTCCTGACTTTC.